This is a list of T cell receptor beta chains from one sample in a study of cytomegalovirus exposure and HLA in healthy donors. Assay: immunoSEQ multiplex PCR; the TCRdb copy retains only in-frame clones and omits some. The sample yields some 220,000 clones, around nine tenths seen once. The sequenced sample consisted of PBMCs. These receptors were collected from a woman aged 18 to 35 in good health and CMV-seronegative. CDR3s include the opening cysteine and the closing phenylalanine or tryptophan. Size is stated for part of the rows, as once, few or many counts, or as a class when the clone is expanded.

cdr3_length j_call clone_size v_call cdr3_aa
12 TRBJ2-2 - TRBV9 CASSVEGEELFF
15 TRBJ1-2 - TRBV6-1 CASSEGQRYNYGYTF
13 TRBJ2-5 - TRBV6-5 CASSYALRETQYF
15 TRBJ1-4 - TRBV9 CASSPQLATNEKLFF
19 TRBJ2-7 once TRBV7-8 CASSLGYGVAGLNPYGQYF
17 TRBJ2-1 - TRBV11-2 CASSPIRSSGSYNEQFF
15 TRBJ2-1 - TRBV11-2 CASSQARGPYNEQFF
13 TRBJ2-7 - TRBV10-3 CATGGGRGYEQYF
16 TRBJ2-7 - TRBV4-3 CASSQDNLGGAYEQYF
14 TRBJ1-1 few TRBV27 CASSLLDPNTEAFF
18 TRBJ2-7 - TRBV5-1 CASSFRTNLPGSSYEQYF
14 TRBJ1-2 - TRBV4-3 CASSSGQGVYGYTF
13 TRBJ1-2 - TRBV5-6 CASRPGFHYGYTF
13 TRBJ2-7 - TRBV6-5 CATTVPRSYEQYF
16 TRBJ2-7 - TRBV5-6 CASSGETGLSVYEQYF
16 TRBJ2-2 - TRBV7-9 CASSFLGQGIGGELFF
13 TRBJ1-1 - TRBV7-2 CASSPLQGTEAFF
14 TRBJ2-5 once TRBV2 CASTRGVYQETQYF
17 TRBJ1-3 - TRBV19 CASSIVVGDTSGNTIYF
11 TRBJ2-5 - TRBV20-1 CSARAQETQYF
14 TRBJ2-5 - TRBV11-2 CASSRRTGQETQYF
15 TRBJ2-7 - TRBV4-2 CASSQESEVRGEQYF
18 TRBJ2-1 - TRBV27 CASSPDRIWTSGSFEQFF
11 TRBJ2-5 once TRBV20-1 CSAKNQETQYF
13 TRBJ2-1 few TRBV27 CASSLLLRDEQFF
13 TRBJ2-1 - TRBV10-3 CAISGTQYNEQFF
13 TRBJ1-2 once TRBV12-5 CASGSSGVYGYTF
12 TRBJ1-2 few TRBV7-9 CASSRDYSGYTF
19 TRBJ2-1 - TRBV4-3 CASSQEGLGAHPLNNEQFF
18 TRBJ1-1 - TRBV13 CASRGIQGAPRGSTEAFF
16 TRBJ2-3 - TRBV5-1 CASSLEVWGGTDTQYF